This TCR beta chain originates from a study of OX40 agonist ivuxolimab in advanced cancers. Whole-study context: Ivuxolimab, which patients received intravenously every 2 weeks, was dosed at 0.01 to 10 mg/kg.

Germline-derived CDR1 and CDR2 are SGHTA and FQGNSA. CDR3 length: 13 amino acids. V dropped 4 bases and J dropped 4 bases, with 10 bases sitting between them. Method: immunoSEQ multiplex PCR; TCRdb's copy keeps in-frame clones and lacks some. The sample lists just over 70,000 clones, 80% to 85% occurring once. The sequencing used CD4+ or CD8+ T cells sorted from blood, collected in a trial of the OX40 agonist ivuxolimab. The source is an adult with an advanced solid tumor such as melanoma, head and neck, liver or kidney cancer. The V call is TRBV7-2, the J call TRBJ1-2; D is unclear. CDR3: CASSSLGGYGYTF. The CDR3 DNA sequence: TGTGCCAGCAGCTCCCTAGGCGGCTATGGCTACACCTTC.